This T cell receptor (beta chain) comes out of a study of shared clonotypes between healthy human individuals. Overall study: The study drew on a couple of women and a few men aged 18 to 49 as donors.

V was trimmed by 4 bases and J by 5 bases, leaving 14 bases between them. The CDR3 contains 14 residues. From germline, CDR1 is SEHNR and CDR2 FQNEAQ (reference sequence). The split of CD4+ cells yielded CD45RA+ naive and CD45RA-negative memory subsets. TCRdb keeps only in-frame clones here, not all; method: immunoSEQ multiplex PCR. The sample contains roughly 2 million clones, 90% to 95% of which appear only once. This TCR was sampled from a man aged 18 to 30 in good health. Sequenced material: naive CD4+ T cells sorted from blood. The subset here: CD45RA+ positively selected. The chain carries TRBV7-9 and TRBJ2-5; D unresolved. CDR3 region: CASSSLWDRETQYF. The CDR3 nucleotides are TGTGCCAGCAGCTCATTGTGGGATCGGGAGACCCAGTACTTC.